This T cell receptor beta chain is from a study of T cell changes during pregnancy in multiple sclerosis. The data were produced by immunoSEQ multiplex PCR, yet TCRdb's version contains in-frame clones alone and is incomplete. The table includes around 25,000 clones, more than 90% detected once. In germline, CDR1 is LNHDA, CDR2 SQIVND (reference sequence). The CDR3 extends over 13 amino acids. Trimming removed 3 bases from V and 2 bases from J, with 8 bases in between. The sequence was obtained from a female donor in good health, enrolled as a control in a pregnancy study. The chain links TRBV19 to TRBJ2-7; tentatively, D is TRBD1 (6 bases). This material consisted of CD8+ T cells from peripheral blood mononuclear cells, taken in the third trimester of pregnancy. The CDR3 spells CASSIAGAYEQYF. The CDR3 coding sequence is TGTGCCAGTAGTATCGCAGGGGCCTACGAGCAGTACTTC.